This T cell receptor (beta chain) came from a study of T cells after posttransplantation cyclophosphamide. Clones were read by immunoSEQ multiplex PCR, and TCRdb kept only the in-frame ones, dropping some. Reported are about 12,000 clones, none seen only once; the ten largest carry approximately 6.8%. Whole-study findings and limits: Later post-transplant blood repertoires were often dominated by donor CD8+ memory clones.

The related graft donor's blood sample was taken on the day of bone marrow donation. This clone appeared many times. Its matching antigen is unknown. The germline V gene encodes CDR1 WNHNN and CDR2 SYGVQD (reference sequence). The V gene lost 6 bases and the J gene lost 0 bases, with 8 bases spanning the gap. The CDR3 totals 14 residues. This TCR was recovered from a middle-aged woman in good health, CMV-negative, and a related stem cell transplant donor. The sequenced sample consisted of PBMCs. V gene TRBV10-1 combines with J gene TRBJ2-2, with D unclear. The CDR3 DNA reads TGCGCCAGCAGCAAACAGTCGAACACCGGGGAGCTGTTTTTT. It is translated as CASSKQSNTGELFF.